These 2 T cell receptor beta chains were all obtained from the same sample, sequenced in a study of cytomegalovirus exposure and HLA in healthy donors (TCRdb year 2017). The library was prepared using the immunoSEQ multiplex PCR assay. A mixture of 60 forward primers for TCR Vbeta segments and 13 reverse primers for TCR Jbeta segments was used in the multiplex PCR. TCRdb mirrors the immuneACCESS table, restricted to in-frame sequences. Some clones are absent from its copies; in checked studies, under half trace to an unresolved V gene, and the reason for the others is unknown. The sample table shows 150,000 to 200,000 clones, and around 68% are seen once. The top ten constitute 2.8% of the sample. The source material was PBMCs. The receptors were sampled from a woman between 40 and 50 years old in good health and CMV-seropositive.

This chain connects TRBV9 to TRBJ1-2; TRBD1 agrees at 7 bases. Germline lookup yields CDR1 SGDLS and CDR2 YYNGEE. This CDR3 contains 15 residues. The V gene end was trimmed by 4 bases and the J gene end by 4 bases; junction bases not matched to a gene: 10. Here the CDR3 reads CASSLETGSGYGYTF. DNA of the CDR3: TGTGCCAGCAGCCTCGAGACAGGGTCCGGCTATGGCTACACCTTC.

This chain connects TRBV28 to TRBJ1-1, with D possibly being TRBD1 (6 bases). The length of the CDR3 is 16 residues. The germline V gene encodes CDR1 MDHEN and CDR2 SYDVKM. V lost 1 base and J lost 0, with 12 bases in between. The CDR3 DNA reads TGTGCCAGCAGTTTATCCACGGCAGGGGTGAACACTGAAGCTTTCTTT. Translated: CASSLSTAGVNTEAFF.